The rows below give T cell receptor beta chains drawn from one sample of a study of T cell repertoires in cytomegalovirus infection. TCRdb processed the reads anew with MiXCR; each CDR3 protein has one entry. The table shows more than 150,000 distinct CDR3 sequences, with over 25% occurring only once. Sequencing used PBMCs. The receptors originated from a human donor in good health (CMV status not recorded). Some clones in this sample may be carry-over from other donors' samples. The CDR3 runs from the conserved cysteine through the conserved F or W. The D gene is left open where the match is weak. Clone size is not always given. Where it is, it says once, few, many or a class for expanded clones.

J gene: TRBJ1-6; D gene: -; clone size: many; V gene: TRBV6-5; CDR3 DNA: TGTGCCAGCAGTTACGAAGGGCAGAATTCACCCCTCCACTTT; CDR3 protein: CASSYEGQNSPLHF
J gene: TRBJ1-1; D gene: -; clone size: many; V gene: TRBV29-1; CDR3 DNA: TGCAGCATCCGCCTGGTCTCGAAAAGGAACACTGAAGCTTTCTTT; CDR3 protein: CSIRLVSKRNTEAFF
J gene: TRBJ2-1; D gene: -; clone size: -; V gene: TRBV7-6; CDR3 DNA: TGTGCCAGCAGCTTTCACGGGGGAGTCTACAATGAGCAGTTCTTC; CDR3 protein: CASSFHGGVYNEQFF
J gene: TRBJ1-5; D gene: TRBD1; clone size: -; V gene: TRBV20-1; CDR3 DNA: TGCAGTGCGGTAACAGGGGGAGATCAGCCCCAGCATTTT; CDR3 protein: CSAVTGGDQPQHF
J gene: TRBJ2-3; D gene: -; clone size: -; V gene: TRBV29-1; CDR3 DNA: TGCAGCGTTGATGCGGCAGGGACTAGCACAGATACGCAGTATTTT; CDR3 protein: CSVDAAGTSTDTQYF
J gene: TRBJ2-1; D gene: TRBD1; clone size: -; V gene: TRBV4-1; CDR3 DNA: TGCGCCAGCAGCCAAGTAATACGGACAGGGGCAGGGAAGCAGTTCTTC; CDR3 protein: CASSQVIRTGAGKQFF
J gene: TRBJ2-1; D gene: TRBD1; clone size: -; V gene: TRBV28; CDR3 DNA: TGTGCCAGCAGCATCACAGGGGGCCTCTACAATGAGCAGTTCTTC; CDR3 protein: CASSITGGLYNEQFF
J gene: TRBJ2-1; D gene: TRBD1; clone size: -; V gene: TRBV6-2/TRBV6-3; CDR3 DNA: TGTGCCAGCAGTTACAGACAGGGGGCCGGAGAGCAGTTCTTC; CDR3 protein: CASSYRQGAGEQFF
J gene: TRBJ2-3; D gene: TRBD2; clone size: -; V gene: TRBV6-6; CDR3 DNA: TGTGCCAGCGATGATGGTTCCGGGCGGGGGACAGATACGCAGTATTTT; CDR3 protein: CASDDGSGRGTDTQYF
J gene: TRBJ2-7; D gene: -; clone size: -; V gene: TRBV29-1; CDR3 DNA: TGCAGCGTTGTTCTTACAGACGAGCAGTACTTC; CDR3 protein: CSVVLTDEQYF
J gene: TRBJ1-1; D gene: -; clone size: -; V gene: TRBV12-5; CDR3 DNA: TGTGCTAGTGGCCCCCCCAGGAAGCACTCTTACGAAGAAGCTTTCTTT; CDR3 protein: CASGPPRKHSYEEAFF
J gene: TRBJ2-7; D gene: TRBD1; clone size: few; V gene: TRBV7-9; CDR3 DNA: TGTGCCAGCAGCTTCGGGACAGTCGACGAGCAGTACTTC; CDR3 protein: CASSFGTVDEQYF
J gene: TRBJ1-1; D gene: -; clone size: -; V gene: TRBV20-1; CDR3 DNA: TGCAGTGCTAGAGAGGGATGGGGGGCACTGGCCACTGAAGCTTTCTTT; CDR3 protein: CSAREGWGALATEAFF
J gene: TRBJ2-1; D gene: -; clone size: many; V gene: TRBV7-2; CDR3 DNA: TGTGCCAGCAGCCCCCTCGAGGGCCACAATGAGCAGTTCTTC; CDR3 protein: CASSPLEGHNEQFF
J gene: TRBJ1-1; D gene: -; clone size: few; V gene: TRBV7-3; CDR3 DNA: TGTGCCAGCAGCTTGTGGCAGAACACTGAAGCTTTCTTT; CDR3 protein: CASSLWQNTEAFF
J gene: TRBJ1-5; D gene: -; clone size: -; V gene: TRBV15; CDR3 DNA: TGTGCCACCAGCCCGTGGAAGAATCAGCCCCAGCATTTT; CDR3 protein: CATSPWKNQPQHF
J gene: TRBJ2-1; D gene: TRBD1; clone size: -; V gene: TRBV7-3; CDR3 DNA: TGTGCCAGCAGCTGGGACAGGGTCGTGAATGAGCAGTTCTTC; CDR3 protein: CASSWDRVVNEQFF
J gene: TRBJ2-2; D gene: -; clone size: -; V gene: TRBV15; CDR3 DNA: TGTGCCACCAGCAGGGACTCCTACACCGGGGAGCTGTTTTTT; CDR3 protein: CATSRDSYTGELFF
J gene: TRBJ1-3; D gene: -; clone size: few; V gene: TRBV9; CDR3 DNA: TGTGCCAGCAGCGTAGCCGGACAGATTGGAAACACCATATATTTT; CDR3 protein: CASSVAGQIGNTIYF
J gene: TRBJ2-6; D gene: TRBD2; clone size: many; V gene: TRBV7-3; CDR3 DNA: TGTGCCAGCAGCGGACTAGCGGCCCTCTCTGGGGCCAACGTCCTGACTTTC; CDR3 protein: CASSGLAALSGANVLTF
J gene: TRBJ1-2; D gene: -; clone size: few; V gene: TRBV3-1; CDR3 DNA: TGTGCCAGCAGCACGGGACTAACCTATGGCTACACCTTC; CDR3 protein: CASSTGLTYGYTF
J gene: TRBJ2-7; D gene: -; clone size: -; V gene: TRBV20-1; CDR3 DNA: TGCAGTGCCCCGCTGGGCCCCCCGAAAGACGAGCAGTACTTC; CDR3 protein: CSAPLGPPKDEQYF
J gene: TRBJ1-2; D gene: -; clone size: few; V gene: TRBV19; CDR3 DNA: TGTGCCAGCCATAGGACAGCCGCTAACTATGGCTACACCTTC; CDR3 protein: CASHRTAANYGYTF
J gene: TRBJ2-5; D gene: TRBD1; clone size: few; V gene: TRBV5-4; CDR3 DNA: TGTGCCAGCAGCTCGGCAGGGGGCCAAGAGACCCAGTACTTC; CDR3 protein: CASSSAGGQETQYF
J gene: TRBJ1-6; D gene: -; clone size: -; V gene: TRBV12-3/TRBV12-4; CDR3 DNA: TGTGCCAGCAGGGTTATCGGTAATTCACCCCTCCACTTT; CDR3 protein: CASRVIGNSPLHF
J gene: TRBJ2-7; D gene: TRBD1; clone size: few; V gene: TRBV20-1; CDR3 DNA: TGCAGTGCTAGAGATCAAACCCTCCGGACAGGGAGCACCTACGAGCAGTACTTC; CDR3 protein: CSARDQTLRTGSTYEQYF
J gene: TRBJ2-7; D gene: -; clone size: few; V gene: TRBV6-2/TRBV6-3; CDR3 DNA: TGTGCCAGCAGTAGCGATACCCCGGCAGGCGGCATCTCCTACGAGCAGTACTTC; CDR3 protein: CASSSDTPAGGISYEQYF
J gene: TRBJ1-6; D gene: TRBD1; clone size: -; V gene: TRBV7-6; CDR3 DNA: TGTGCCAGCAGCTTAGACAGTACAGGGGGCTTTCATTCACCCCTCCACTTT; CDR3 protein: CASSLDSTGGFHSPLHF
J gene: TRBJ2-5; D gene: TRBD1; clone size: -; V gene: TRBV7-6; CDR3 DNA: TGTGCTAGCAGCCAAGGGACAGCCCAAGAGACCCAGTACTTC; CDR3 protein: CASSQGTAQETQYF
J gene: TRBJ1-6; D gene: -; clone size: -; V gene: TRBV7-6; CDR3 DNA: TGTGCCAGCAGCTTTGGGGGTAGCAATTCACCCCTCCACTTT; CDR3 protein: CASSFGGSNSPLHF
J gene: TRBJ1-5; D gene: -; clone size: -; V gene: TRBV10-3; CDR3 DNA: TGTGCCATCAGTGAGGGTGAAGATCAGCCCCAGCATTTT; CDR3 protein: CAISEGEDQPQHF
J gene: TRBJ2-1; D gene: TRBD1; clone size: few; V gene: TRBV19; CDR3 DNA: TGTGCCAGTAGTATATCACAGGGGCAAGCCTACAATGAGCAGTTCTTC; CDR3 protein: CASSISQGQAYNEQFF
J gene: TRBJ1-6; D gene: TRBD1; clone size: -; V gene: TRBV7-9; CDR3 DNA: TGTGCCAGCAGCTCGGACAGGGCCTATAATCCACCCCTCCACTTT; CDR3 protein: CASSSDRAYNPPLHF
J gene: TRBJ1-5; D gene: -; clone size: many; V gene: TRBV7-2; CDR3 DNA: TGTGCCAGCAGCCTCAATGCAGGGCTCAATCAGCCCCAGCATTTT; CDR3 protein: CASSLNAGLNQPQHF
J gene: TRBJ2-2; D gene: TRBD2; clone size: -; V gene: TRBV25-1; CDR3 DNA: TGTGCCAGCAGCGAACTAGCGACAGAACCAAACACCGGGGAGCTGTTTTTT; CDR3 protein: CASSELATEPNTGELFF
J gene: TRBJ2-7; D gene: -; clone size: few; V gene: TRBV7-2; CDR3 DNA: TGTGCCAGCAGCCCCTCGAGGGCCCCCTACGAGCAGTACTTC; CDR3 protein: CASSPSRAPYEQYF
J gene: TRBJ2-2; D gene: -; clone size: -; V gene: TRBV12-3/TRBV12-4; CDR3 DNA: TGTGCCAGCTGGAGGGGAGACACCGGGGAGCTGTTTTTT; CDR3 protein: CASWRGDTGELFF
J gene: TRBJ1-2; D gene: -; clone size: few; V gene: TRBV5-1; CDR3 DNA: TGCGCCAGCAGCTTGGAAGGAGCCTATGGCTACACCTTC; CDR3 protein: CASSLEGAYGYTF
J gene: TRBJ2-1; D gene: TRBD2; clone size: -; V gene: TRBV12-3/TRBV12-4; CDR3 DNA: TGTGCCAGCAGCCTTAAGCGGGGGTGGGAGTTCTTC; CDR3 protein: CASSLKRGWEFF
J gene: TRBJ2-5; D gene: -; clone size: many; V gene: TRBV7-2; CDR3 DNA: TGTGCCAGCAGCTCCCGCATCCTCCGGGGGGAGACCCAGTACTTC; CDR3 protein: CASSSRILRGETQYF
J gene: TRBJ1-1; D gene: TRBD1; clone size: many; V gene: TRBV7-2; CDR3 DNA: TGTGCCAGCCGGTTGAGTCAAACAGGGGGCTTTGGGAACACTGAAGCTTTCTTT; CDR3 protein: CASRLSQTGGFGNTEAFF
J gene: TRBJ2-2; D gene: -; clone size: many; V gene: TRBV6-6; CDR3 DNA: TGTGCCAGCAGTTATAGGGCGGACACCGGGGAGCTGTTTTTT; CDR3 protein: CASSYRADTGELFF
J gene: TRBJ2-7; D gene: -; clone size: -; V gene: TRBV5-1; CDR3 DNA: TGCGCCAGCAGCTTGGAGGCCGACAGCCTTGTGAGCTCCTACGAGCAGTACTTC; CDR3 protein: CASSLEADSLVSSYEQYF
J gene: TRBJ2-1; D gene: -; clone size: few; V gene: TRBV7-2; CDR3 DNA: TGTGCCAGCAGCCCCGGAGGGGAAAACAATGAGCAGTTCTTC; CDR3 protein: CASSPGGENNEQFF
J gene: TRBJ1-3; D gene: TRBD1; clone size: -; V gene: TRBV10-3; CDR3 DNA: TGTGCCATCAGTGGGACAGGGCGCTCTGGAAACACCATATATTTT; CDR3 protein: CAISGTGRSGNTIYF
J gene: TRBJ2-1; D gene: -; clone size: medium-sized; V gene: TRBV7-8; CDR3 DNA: TGTGCCAGCAGCTCCCGCAGCGTGGGCAATGAGCAGTTCTTC; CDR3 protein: CASSSRSVGNEQFF
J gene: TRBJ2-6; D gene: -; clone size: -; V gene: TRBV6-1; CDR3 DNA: TGTGCCACCCGCGTACCTGGGGCCAACGTCCTGACTTTC; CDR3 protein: CATRVPGANVLTF
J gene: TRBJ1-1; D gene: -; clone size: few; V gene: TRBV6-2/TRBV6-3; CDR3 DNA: TGTGCCAGCAGTTACCTCTCAGCAACAGGCGCTTTCTTT; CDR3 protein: CASSYLSATGAFF
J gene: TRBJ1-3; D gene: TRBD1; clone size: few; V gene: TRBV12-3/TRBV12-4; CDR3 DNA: TGTGCCAGCAGTTTGACAGGGGACGGAAACACCATATATTTT; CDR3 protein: CASSLTGDGNTIYF
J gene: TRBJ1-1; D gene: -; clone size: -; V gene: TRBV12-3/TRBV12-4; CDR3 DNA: TGTGCCAGCAGTTCAAATTCAGAGAACACTGAAGCTTTCTTT; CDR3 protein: CASSSNSENTEAFF
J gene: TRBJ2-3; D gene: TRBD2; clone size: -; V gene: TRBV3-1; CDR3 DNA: TGTGCCAGCAGCCCACTAGCGGGGGTCAGGACAGATACGCAGTATTTT; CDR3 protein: CASSPLAGVRTDTQYF
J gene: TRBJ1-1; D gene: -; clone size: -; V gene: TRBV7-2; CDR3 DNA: TGTGCCAGCAGCTTGATTACAGTCACTGAAGCTTTCTTT; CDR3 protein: CASSLITVTEAFF
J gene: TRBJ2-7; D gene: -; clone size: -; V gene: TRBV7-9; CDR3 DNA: TGTGCCAGCAGTCCATTCGGCCCCGGGGACTACGAGCAGTACTTC; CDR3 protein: CASSPFGPGDYEQYF
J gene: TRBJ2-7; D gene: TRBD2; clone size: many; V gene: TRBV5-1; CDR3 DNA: TGCGCCAGCAGCTTATCGACTAGCGGGGGGGCCTACGAGCAGTACTTC; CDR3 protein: CASSLSTSGGAYEQYF